The source of this T cell receptor (beta chain) is a study of T cell changes during pregnancy in multiple sclerosis. From germline, CDR1 is LNHDA and CDR2 SQIVND (reference sequence). The CDR3 extends over 14 amino acids. Trimming cost V 2 bases and J 4 bases; bases outside gene matches: 4. Assay used: immunoSEQ multiplex PCR; TCRdb lists only in-frame clones, some missing. The sample lists about 69,000 clones; around nine tenths were seen once. The clonotype comes from a female donor with multiple sclerosis, enrolled in a pregnancy study. This specimen was peripheral blood, taken before pregnancy. This rearrangement joins TRBV19 to TRBJ2-7; 8 bases map to TRBD1. The CDR3 protein is CASSIIGQGYEQYF. CDR3 sequence (DNA): TGTGCCAGTAGTATAATAGGACAGGGTTACGAGCAGTACTTC.